The 22 T cell receptor beta chains below all came from one sample that was sequenced in a study of CD8+CD57+ T cells in acquired aplastic anemia. Genomic DNA was employed as the template in profiling TCR beta VDJ and CDR3. Each CDR3 protein is one row after TCRdb ran MiXCR on the reads. The repertoire holds about 470,000 distinct CDR3 sequences, less than 35% seen once, with under 0.95% in the top ten. All sequencing subjects had displayed CD8+CD57+ cell expansion on flow cytometry. Sequenced material: sorted CD4+, CD8+, or CD8+CD57+ T cells (not recorded which) from PBMCs. These receptors all stem from a human donor with aplastic anemia.

This clonotype showed up just a few times. The chain recombines TRBV20-1 with TRBJ2-5; 14 bases align to TRBD2. The CDR3 sequence is 14 residues long. V dropped 5 bases and J dropped 3; count of bases not matched to a gene: 2. Germline V lookup: CDR1 DFQATT, CDR2 SNEGSKA (reference sequence). The CDR3 DNA follows: TGCAGTGCTCAGGGACTAGCGGGAGAAGAGACCCAGTACTTC. Protein product: CSAQGLAGEETQYF.

The V gene is TRBV5-1, the J gene TRBJ1-2; D remains unclear. Germline V gives CDR1 SGHRS, CDR2 YFSETQ. V was clipped by 0 bases and J by 12 bases, with 15 bases between them. This CDR3 comprises 13 residues. The CDR3 reads CASSLAADSGNTF. Written as DNA, the CDR3 is TGCGCCAGCAGCTTGGCCGCGGACTCTGGAAACACCTTC.

This clonotype was recorded many times. This chain joins TRBV20-1 and TRBJ1-2; D not resolved. CDR3 length: 12 residues. Trimming removed 0 bases at V and 4 bases at J, with 6 bases between. The V gene's germline CDR1 is DFQATT and CDR2 SNEGSKA (reference sequence). In DNA, the CDR3 is TGCAGTGCTAGAGAGAATCCCTATGGCTACACCTTC. Amino acid sequence: CSARENPYGYTF.

V usage is TRBV7-3 and J usage is TRBJ1-1, with TRBD1 matching over 8 bases. V lost 1 base to trimming and J lost 1 base; unmatched junction nucleotides: 11. This CDR3 spans 18 amino acids. Germline CDR1 reads SGHTA; CDR2 reads FQGTGA. The CDR3 DNA reads TGTGCCAGCAGCTTAAGCCCCAGGGACAGGAGAACGAACACTGAAGCTTTCTTT. Its translation: CASSLSPRDRRTNTEAFF.

This clonotype was picked up many times. The rearrangement joins TRBV7-3 to TRBJ1-6; a possible D gene is TRBD1 (5 bases). The ends were cut back, 5 bases at V and 7 bases at J, with 18 bases in the middle. This CDR3 is built from 16 residues. CDR1 and CDR2 from the germline V gene are SGHTA and FQGTGA. CDR3 protein: CASSQFGREGNSPLHF. The CDR3 DNA reads as TGTGCCAGCAGCCAGTTCGGCAGGGAGGGAAATTCACCCCTCCACTTT.

This clonotype was seen more than once but under ten times. The gene calls are TRBV7-3 and TRBJ1-3; D is uncertain. Trimming shortened V by 0 bases and J by 0 bases, and 9 bases separated the two germline ends. The CDR3 runs 16 residues. Germline V CDR1 and CDR2: SGHTA, FQGTGA. CDR3 in DNA: TGTGCCAGCAGCTTAACGGGCGGCCACTCTGGAAACACCATATATTTT. This translates into CASSLTGGHSGNTIYF.

This clonotype has only a few counts. The chain combines TRBV4-3 with TRBJ1-5; D uncertain. Germline CDR1 LGHNA, CDR2 YSLEER. The ends were cut back, 1 base at V and 3 bases at J, with 10 bases in the middle. CDR3 size: 15 residues. CDR3: CASSQGLGVNQPQHF. The CDR3 DNA sequence: TGCGCCAGCAGCCAAGGTTTAGGAGTCAATCAGCCCCAGCATTTT.

This rearrangement joins TRBV7-3 to TRBJ2-1; D call uncertain. V was trimmed by 2 bases and J by 0 bases, leaving 8 bases between them. CDR1 is SGHTA and CDR2 is FQGTGA in the germline V gene. This CDR3 region has 15 residues. In nucleotides, the CDR3 is TGTGCCAGCAGCTTACGCGAGAACTCCTACAATGAGCAGTTCTTC. Translating gives CASSLRENSYNEQFF.

This clonotype was recorded at least ten times. V usage is TRBV29-1 and J usage is TRBJ2-7; the D is unclear. Germline V gene sequence: CDR1 SQVTM, CDR2 ANQGSEA. Trimming left V 5 bases short and J 1 base short, with 15 bases between. The CDR3 is 14 amino acids. This chain's CDR3 is CSVFPADRSYEQYF. The CDR3 region has the DNA TGCAGCGTTTTTCCGGCCGACCGATCCTACGAGCAGTACTTC.

The genes are TRBV20-1 and TRBJ1-2; 10 bases are shared with TRBD1. This CDR3 spans 15 amino acids. CDR1 is DFQATT and CDR2 is SNEGSKA in the germline V gene (reference sequence). Trimming at V came to 5 bases and at J to 4 bases, leaving 10 bases not matched to a gene. Here the CDR3 DNA reads TGCAGTGCTGGACAGGGGGACTACATAGGCTATGGCTACACCTTC. It yields the protein CSAGQGDYIGYGYTF.

The table lists this clonotype with many counts. CDR3 sequence: CASRPGHLNQPQHF. Written as DNA, the CDR3 is TGTGCCAGCAGACCGGGACACCTCAATCAGCCCCAGCATTTT. The chain combines TRBV7-2 with TRBJ1-5; the D gene is possibly TRBD1 (6 bases). Between the trimmed V and J ends, which lost 6 bases and 3 bases, there was a span of 12 bases. Germline V gene lookup returns CDR1 SGHTA and CDR2 FQGNSA. The CDR3 covers 14 residues.

The chain uses TRBV30 and TRBJ1-6; 9 nucleotides line up with TRBD1. CDR1 is GTSNPN and CDR2 is SVGIG in the germline V gene (reference sequence). Trimming cost V 3 bases and J 2 bases; bases outside gene matches: 8. The CDR3 extends over 17 amino acids. DNA of the CDR3: TGTGCCTGGAGCCTAGACAGGGGGAGCACCTATAATTCACCCCTCCACTTT. This sequence encodes CAWSLDRGSTYNSPLHF.

This clonotype turned up a few times. V is TRBV24-1 and J is TRBJ2-3, with a possible D match to TRBD1 (6 bases). The CDR3 spans 15 residues. Trimming removed 11 bases from V and 2 bases from J, with 19 bases in between. Germline V lookup: CDR1 KGHDR, CDR2 SFDVKD. The CDR3 loop reads CASSTGRGFTDTQYF. CDR3 nucleotide sequence: TGTGCCAGCTCAACGGGCAGGGGATTCACAGATACGCAGTATTTT.

The table lists this clonotype with a few counts. This sequence joins TRBV5-1 and TRBJ2-1; 10 positions agree with TRBD2. The CDR3 loop spans 15 amino acids. V gave up 5 bases and J gave up 8 bases; unmatched junction bases: 10. The germline CDR1 and CDR2 sequences are SGHRS and YFSETQ. CDR3 protein: CASRASGGAVYEQFF. The DNA of the CDR3 is TGCGCCAGCAGAGCGAGCGGGGGGGCTGTATATGAGCAGTTCTTC. Variable domain in full (rest from reference TRBV5-1 and TRBJ2-1): KAGVTQTPRYLIKTRGQQVTLSCSPISGHRSVSWYQQTPGQGLQFLFEYFSETQRNKGNFPGRFSGRQFSNSRSEMNVSTLELGDSALYLCASRASGGAVYEQFFGPGTRLTVL.

The chain is built from TRBV11-1 and TRBJ2-2, with D maybe TRBD1 (5 bases). The germline V gene has CDR1 SGHAT and CDR2 FQDESV (reference sequence). Trimming shortened V by 0 bases and J by 5 bases, and 13 bases separated the two germline ends. The CDR3 extends over 16 amino acids. The CDR3: CASSLALTGSTGELFF. CDR3 coding DNA: TGTGCCAGCAGCTTAGCCTTAACAGGTTCAACCGGGGAGCTGTTTTTT.

This clonotype was detected only once. A read error is possible here, since a much larger clone lies one base away. The V and J genes are TRBV7-9 and TRBJ2-7; perhaps D is TRBD1 or TRBD2 (5 bases each). Trimming removed 5 bases from V and 9 bases from J, with 17 bases in between. The CDR3 length is 13 residues. Germline V gene lookup returns CDR1 SEHNR and CDR2 FQNEAQ (reference sequence). The CDR3: CASSRDGAWGQYF. The CDR3 nucleotides read TGTGCCAGCAGCCGGGACGGTGCTTGGGGGCAGTACTTC. The whole variable domain, filled in from reference TRBV7-9 and TRBJ2-7, reads DTGVSQNPRHKITKRGQNVTFRCDPISEHNRLYWYRQTLGQGPEFLTYFQNEAQLEKSRLLSDRFSAERPKGSFSTLEIQRTEQGDSAMYLCASSRDGAWGQYFGPGTRLTVT.

The chain recombines TRBV19 with TRBJ1-5; D gene unclear. Germline lookup yields CDR1 LNHDA and CDR2 SQIVND (reference sequence). Trimming cost V 9 bases and J 8 bases, with 17 bases left between them. The length of the CDR3 is 13 residues. The CDR3: CASSLSGREPQHF. CDR3 coding DNA: TGTGCCAGCAGCTTGTCGGGTAGAGAGCCCCAGCATTTT.

J is TRBJ1-4 and V is TRBV2; no definite D call. Germline values: CDR1 SNHLY, CDR2 FYNNEI. The CDR3 covers 13 residues. Trimming left V 5 bases short and J 5 bases short, with 9 bases between. The CDR3 reads CASSIWANEKLFF. CDR3 DNA sequence: TGTGCCAGCAGTATATGGGCGAATGAAAAACTGTTTTTT. The variable domain in full, with the rest retrieved from reference TRBV2 and TRBJ1-4, is EPEVTQTPSHQVTQMGQEVILRCVPISNHLYFYWYRQILGQKVEFLVSFYNNEISEKSEIFDDQFSVERPDGSNFTLKIRSTKLEDSAMYFCASSIWANEKLFFGSGTQLSVL.

This clonotype was observed many times. This chain connects TRBV7-2 to TRBJ2-7; the match to TRBD2 covers 12 bases. The CDR3 sequence is 15 residues long. V dropped 8 bases and J dropped 3; count of bases not matched to a gene: 8. Germline V gives CDR1 SGHTA, CDR2 FQGNSA. The CDR3 nucleotides are TGTGCCAGCGTACTCACTAGCGGGGGGTACTACGAGCAGTACTTC. As protein: CASVLTSGGYYEQYF.

The chain couples TRBV20-1 to TRBJ2-7; no definite D call. V gave up 2 bases and J gave up 4 bases, with 9 bases separating them. CDR1 is DFQATT and CDR2 is SNEGSKA in the germline V gene (reference sequence). The length of the CDR3 is 12 residues. The CDR3 nucleotides read TGCAGTGCTAGAATGATGGGATACGAGCAGTACTTC. Its protein is CSARMMGYEQYF.

Points on this clonotype: One base away lies a much larger clone, so this may be a sequencing read error. The gene calls are TRBV6-1 and TRBJ1-1; unclear D gene. Germline values: CDR1 MNHNS, CDR2 SASEGT. V was trimmed by 8 bases and J by 1 base, leaving 11 bases between them. The CDR3 covers 13 residues. The CDR3 DNA reads as TGTGCCAGCGGTCGGGTTCGGAACACTGAAGCTTTCTTT. Its translation is CASGRVRNTEAFF.

This clonotype came up many times. This chain links TRBV7-6 with TRBJ1-3; tentatively, D is TRBD1 (5 bases). Germline CDR1 reads SGHVS; CDR2 reads FNYEAQ. The V end lost 3 bases, the J end lost 3 bases, and 15 bases lay between the germline ends. The CDR3 runs to 16 residues. CDR3 DNA: TGTGCCAGCAGCTTCAGGGACGGGTATAGTGGAAACACCATATATTTT. It translates to CASSFRDGYSGNTIYF.